This T cell receptor (beta chain) originates from a study of T cell repertoires in cytomegalovirus infection. Whole-study context: Well-studied HLA-B-restricted CMV epitopes were used in the study alongside recently identified HLA-C-restricted ones. Matching HLA type, along with CMV infection, was indicated by public TCR beta signatures. Study outcomes and limitations: CMV-specific TCR beta clonotypes restricted by HLA-C were the ones dominating the ex vivo response.

The CDR3 spans 14 residues. Germline V CDR1 and CDR2: LNHNV, YYDKDF (reference sequence). V was cut by 1 base and J by 3 bases, with 10 bases left in between. One entry per CDR3 protein results from TCRdb running MiXCR on the reads. Of some 50,000 distinct CDR3 sequences in the sample, 20% to 25% were seen once. As concerns this clonotype: Its antigen is still unknown.

The sample consisted of CD8+ T cells from cultured PBMCs, taken from culture after CMV antigen stimulation. The receptor comes from a human donor in good health (CMV status not recorded). Some clones in this sample may be carry-over from other donors' samples. The chain joins TRBV15 to TRBJ2-7, with D possibly called TRBD1 or TRBD2 (5 bases each). In nucleotides, the CDR3 is TGTGCCACCAGCAGAGGAGGGGCAGGCTACGAGCAGTACTTC. It encodes CATSRGGAGYEQYF.